Below are 29 T cell receptor beta chains sequenced from a single sample in a study of T cells after yellow fever vaccination. TCRdb reprocessed the 5' RACE reads with MiXCR, giving one entry per CDR3 protein. In the table there are 310,000 or so distinct CDR3 sequences, 6.8% of which are singletons. The sample consisted of PBMCs, taken roughly 45 days after the first yellow fever vaccination. Every receptor here comes from a man between 18 and 29 years old who received the YFV17D yellow fever vaccine.

The chain combines TRBV7-3 with TRBJ2-1, with 7 bases that match TRBD2. The CDR3 spans 16 residues. CDR1 and CDR2 from the germline V gene are SGHTA and FQGTGA. Trimming took 0 bases from V and 6 from J; bases not matched to a gene: 8. DNA for the CDR3: TGTGCCAGCAGCTTAACGAAACAGCGGGGTTCCAATGAGCAGTTCTTC. The encoded protein is CASSLTKQRGSNEQFF. The full variable domain, its missing parts supplied by reference TRBV7-3 and TRBJ2-1, is GAGVSQTPSNKVTEKGKYVELRCDPISGHTALYWYRQSLGQGPEFLIYFQGTGAADDSGLPNDRFFAVRPEGSVSTLKIQRTERGDSAVYLCASSLTKQRGSNEQFFGPGTRLTVL.

The chain carries TRBV4-2 and TRBJ2-7; D remains ambiguous. The length of the CDR3 is 15 residues. Germline CDR1 LGHNA, CDR2 YNFKEQ. V shed 4 bases and J shed 0 bases, with 13 bases lying between them. The CDR3 reads CASSLRPLGSYEQYF. CDR3 bases: TGTGCCAGCAGCCTCCGACCCCTCGGCTCCTACGAGCAGTACTTC.

This clonotype occurred many times. Relative to the germline gene, one junction end is altered; a read error may explain this. The CDR3 protein is CASTLAGGATNTQYF. CDR3 bases: TGTGCCAGCACCTTGGCGGGGGGGGCCACAAATACGCAGTATTTT. The chain joins TRBV12-3 or TRBV12-4 to TRBJ2-3; 9 nucleotides align to TRBD2. The CDR3 length is 15 residues.

There are many counts of this clonotype. The rearrangement links TRBV4-2 to TRBJ2-5; 9 nucleotides align to TRBD2. Losses at the gene ends were 0 bases for V and 0 bases for J; bases not matched to a gene: 8. The germline gives CDR1 LGHNA, CDR2 YNFKEQ. This CDR3 is built from 18 residues. CDR3 bases: TGTGCCAGCAGCCAAGAGGCGGGGGGGCCGTTATACCAAGAGACCCAGTACTTC. This codes for CASSQEAGGPLYQETQYF.

This clonotype showed up just a few times. The chain employs TRBV20-1 and TRBJ1-1; D gene unclear. From germline, CDR1 is DFQATT and CDR2 SNEGSKA (reference sequence). The ends were cut back, 6 bases at V and 11 bases at J, with 16 bases in the middle. The CDR3 extends over 11 amino acids. The CDR3 here is CSAPSDAVAFF. The CDR3 DNA is TGCAGTGCGCCCAGTGATGCGGTGGCTTTCTTT.

The CDR3 sequence is CASSLNAFIHTEAFF. The DNA of the CDR3 is TGTGCCAGCAGTTTAAATGCGTTTATTCACACTGAAGCTTTCTTT. The V call is TRBV12-3 or TRBV12-4, the J call TRBJ1-1; no clear D gene. V lost 2 bases and J 3 bases, leaving 13 bases between the germline ends. The CDR3 spans 15 residues.

This clonotype was detected a few times. This chain connects TRBV7-2 to TRBJ2-5; 11 nucleotides agree with TRBD2. V shed 6 bases, J shed 0 bases, and the junction held 9 bases outside the gene matches. Germline V gene data show CDR1 as SGHTA and CDR2 as FQGNSA. This CDR3 has 17 amino acids. DNA of the CDR3: TGTGCCAGCAGTCACCCCCTAGCGGGGGGTAACCAAGAGACCCAGTACTTC. Its translation is CASSHPLAGGNQETQYF.

This clonotype was observed a few times. This sequence joins TRBV4-3 and TRBJ2-3; 11 bases agree with TRBD2. Germline CDR1 is LGHNA and CDR2 is YSLEER. Trimming removed 0 bases from V and 6 bases from J; junction bases left unmatched: 5. The CDR3 sequence is 16 residues long. The CDR3 reads CASSQDVSGGGDTQYF. The CDR3 DNA reads as TGCGCCAGCAGCCAAGATGTTAGCGGGGGGGGCGATACGCAGTATTTT.

J is TRBJ1-3 and V is TRBV7-9, with D perhaps matching TRBD1 (5 bases). From germline, CDR1 is SEHNR and CDR2 FQNEAQ (reference sequence). Trimming removed 2 bases from V and 0 bases from J, with 8 bases in between. The CDR3 length is 15 residues. CDR3 nucleotide sequence: TGTGCCAGCAGCTTAAAGGGGAACTCTGGAAACACCATATATTTT. It translates to CASSLKGNSGNTIYF.

On this clonotype: A read error may be the cause here, since a much bigger clone is one base away. The chain couples TRBV9 to TRBJ2-1; D may be TRBD2 (7 bases). This CDR3 is built from 15 residues. CDR1 SGDLS and CDR2 YYNGEE come from the germline V gene. CDR3 protein: CPSSVGGGEYNEQFF. For the CDR3, the DNA is TGTCCCAGCAGCGTAGGCGGGGGCGAATACAATGAGCAGTTCTTC.

This clonotype was observed a few times. The genes are TRBV5-1 and TRBJ2-1; TRBD1 agrees at 7 bases. The V gene end was trimmed by 4 bases and the J gene end by 0 bases; junction bases not matched to a gene: 7. In germline, CDR1 is SGHRS, CDR2 YFSETQ. The CDR3 length is 16 residues. In DNA form, the CDR3 reads TGCGCCAGCAGCGTGGGACAGTTGAGCTCCTACAATGAGCAGTTCTTC. The encoded protein is CASSVGQLSSYNEQFF.

The V call is TRBV7-2, the J call TRBJ2-3; 8 positions match TRBD2. The CDR3 runs 16 residues. CDR1 is SGHTA, CDR2 FQGNSA, per germline. V dropped 3 bases and J dropped 8; count of bases not matched to a gene: 13. CDR3 in DNA: TGTGCCAGCAGCTTCCTGAGCGGGGGTCATGCTGGTACGCAGTATTTT. Translated: CASSFLSGGHAGTQYF. The complete variable domain, with remaining parts taken from reference TRBV7-2 and TRBJ2-3, reads GAGVSQSPSNKVTEKGKDVELRCDPISGHTALYWYRQSLGQGLEFLIYFQGNSAPDKSGLPSDRFSAERTGGSVSTLTIQRTQQEDSAVYLCASSFLSGGHAGTQYFGPGTRLTVL.

In this sample, this clonotype turned up many times. The rearrangement links TRBV20-1 to TRBJ2-3; 13 bases are a match to TRBD2. The germline CDR1 and CDR2 sequences are DFQATT and SNEGSKA (reference sequence). Unmatched junction bases numbered 6, after V lost 2 bases and J lost 1 base. The length of the CDR3 is 17 residues. CDR3 loop: CSARNLGLAGGTDTQYF. In DNA, the CDR3 is TGCAGTGCTAGAAACTTAGGACTAGCGGGGGGCACAGATACGCAGTATTTT.

CDR3: CASSLVTPDRDTETQYF. In nucleotides, the CDR3 is TGTGCCAGCAGCTTAGTGACCCCGGACAGGGATACAGAGACCCAGTACTTC. V and J are TRBV7-9 and TRBJ2-5, with 8 nucleotides matching TRBD1. Germline V lookup: CDR1 SEHNR, CDR2 FQNEAQ (reference sequence). The CDR3 is 17 residues long. V was clipped by 1 base and J by 4 bases; unmatched bases: 11.

V and J are TRBV12-3 or TRBV12-4 and TRBJ2-3, with 8 bases aligning to TRBD1. The CDR3 has 14 residues. With V trimmed by 6 bases and J by 4 bases, 6 bases remained unmatched. CDR3 nucleotide sequence: TGTGCCAGCAGACCGACAGGGGTGGCAGATACGCAGTATTTT. It yields the protein CASRPTGVADTQYF.

This clonotype was counted many times. V and J are TRBV4-3 and TRBJ2-3, with a tentative D call TRBD2 (7 bases). From germline, CDR1 is LGHNA and CDR2 YSLEER. V shed 1 base and J shed 7 bases, with 18 bases lying between them. This CDR3 is 16 amino acids long. The CDR3 protein is CASSQGWGGAPYTQYF. CDR3 bases: TGCGCCAGCAGCCAAGGCTGGGGGGGGGCCCCCTATACGCAGTATTTT.

This rearrangement joins TRBV9 to TRBJ2-3; the D is unclear. Trimming took 3 bases from V and 2 from J, leaving 4 bases between them. CDR3 length equals 12 residues. Germline CDR1 SGDLS, CDR2 YYNGEE. The CDR3 spells CASSGVTDTQYF. The CDR3 coding sequence is TGTGCCAGCAGCGGGGTCACAGATACGCAGTATTTT.

This clonotype was seen at least ten times. The chain uses TRBV25-1 and TRBJ2-1, with D possibly being TRBD2 (6 bases). Germline loops: CDR1 MGHDK, CDR2 SYGVNS. This CDR3 region has 13 residues. Trimming left V 1 base short and J 10 bases short, with 11 bases between. The CDR3 loop reads CASSEWGRGEQFF. As DNA, the CDR3 is TGTGCCAGCAGTGAATGGGGTCGGGGGGAGCAGTTCTTC.

This clonotype was found a few times. The chain combines TRBV12-3 or TRBV12-4 with TRBJ2-3; D might be TRBD2 (5 bases). Trimming stripped 6 bases from V and 10 bases from J, with 20 bases between. CDR3 size: 14 residues. The CDR3 reads CASSPTRGRMAQYF. In nucleotides, the CDR3 is TGTGCCAGCAGCCCTACCCGGGGTCGGATGGCGCAGTATTTT.

J is TRBJ2-7 and V is TRBV9; 8 nucleotides align to TRBD1. V lost 0 bases to trimming and J lost 6 bases; unmatched junction nucleotides: 8. Germline lookup yields CDR1 SGDLS and CDR2 YYNGEE. The CDR3 is 15 amino acids. CDR3 sequence reads: CASSVGGQGIREQYV. The CDR3 DNA is TGTGCCAGCAGCGTAGGAGGACAGGGAATACGCGAGCAGTACGTC.

This clonotype appeared many times. This rearrangement joins TRBV20-1 to TRBJ1-5; a weak D match, TRBD1 (5 bases). This CDR3 comprises 13 residues. V was trimmed by 3 bases and J by 2 bases, leaving 8 bases between them. Germline loops: CDR1 DFQATT, CDR2 SNEGSKA (reference sequence). Here the CDR3 DNA reads TGCAGTGCTAGGGGGCACGGCAATCAGCCCCAGCATTTT. As protein: CSARGHGNQPQHF.

This chain links TRBV10-3 with TRBJ1-2; TRBD1 aligns across 7 bases. This CDR3 has 16 amino acids. The V gene's germline CDR1 is ENHRY and CDR2 SYGVKD. Unmatched junction bases numbered 8, after V lost 0 bases and J lost 4 bases. Written as DNA, the CDR3 is TGTGCCATCAGTGAGTCCGGGACAGCGTTCTTCTATGGCTACACCTTC. Translation: CAISESGTAFFYGYTF.

This clonotype has a count of ten or more. The chain is built from TRBV12-3 or TRBV12-4 and TRBJ2-5; possibly TRBD2 for D (7 bases). There are 14 residues in the CDR3. Trimming took off 1 base at V and 8 bases at J, with 14 bases between the two ends. Here the CDR3 DNA reads TGTGCCAGCAGTTTAGATGGGGGGGGGCGCACCCAGTACTTC. Protein: CASSLDGGGRTQYF.

This clonotype showed up just a few times. The chain carries TRBV5-5 and TRBJ1-4; D gene ambiguous. V dropped 2 bases and J dropped 8 bases, with 7 bases sitting between them. The CDR3 contains 12 residues. Germline-derived CDR1 and CDR2 are SGHKS and YYEKEE (reference sequence). CDR3 bases: TGTGCCAGCAGCTTAATAAGCGAAAAACTGTTTTTT. It is translated as CASSLISEKLFF.

This clonotype has a handful of counts. The J gene is TRBJ2-1, the V gene TRBV10-3; D not certain. V lost 6 bases and J 12 bases, leaving 15 bases between the germline ends. The CDR3 has 12 amino acids. Germline lookup yields CDR1 ENHRY and CDR2 SYGVKD. CDR3 loop: CAISEPSGLQFF. CDR3 coding DNA: TGTGCCATCAGCGAACCGTCGGGTCTGCAGTTCTTC.

There are many counts of this clonotype. The genes are TRBV5-6 and TRBJ2-3; TRBD2 aligns across 10 bases. Trimming removed 5 bases from V and 0 bases from J; junction bases left unmatched: 3. This CDR3 has 15 amino acids. CDR1 and CDR2 (germline): SGHDT, YYEEEE. This CDR3 is CASRIAGGSTDTQYF. The CDR3 coding sequence is TGTGCCAGCAGAATAGCGGGGGGCAGCACAGATACGCAGTATTTT.

CDR3 sequence reads: CASSLGGRAAQETQYF. CDR3 coding DNA: TGTGCCAGCAGCTTGGGGGGAAGGGCGGCTCAAGAGACCCAGTACTTC. The chain combines TRBV5-4 with TRBJ2-5; D gene unclear. From germline, CDR1 is SGHNT and CDR2 YYREEE (reference sequence). This CDR3 is built from 16 residues. V shed 0 bases and J shed 2 bases, with 14 bases lying between them.

This clonotype was observed a few times. The chain employs TRBV6-2 or TRBV6-3 and TRBJ2-1, with 7 bases identical to TRBD1. The CDR3 covers 16 residues. V dropped 6 bases and J dropped 6; count of bases not matched to a gene: 14. The germline V gene encodes CDR1 MNHEY and CDR2 SVGEGT. DNA for the CDR3: TGTGCCAGCAGCGCGGCTAGGGGGCTGTTAATCAATGAGCAGTTCTTC. Encoded protein: CASSAARGLLINEQFF.

This clonotype showed up just a few times. The J gene is TRBJ2-1, the V gene TRBV7-2; 8 bases fit TRBD2. V was clipped by 4 bases and J by 10 bases; unmatched bases: 6. Germline-derived CDR1 and CDR2 are SGHTA and FQGNSA. The CDR3 covers 13 residues. The chain's CDR3 is CASSYTSGREQFF. CDR3 DNA sequence: TGTGCCAGCAGCTATACTAGCGGCAGGGAGCAGTTCTTC.